The clone carrying this T cell receptor beta chain is labeled medium-sized. The PCR contained 60 Vbeta and 13 Jbeta primers. Generated by immunoSEQ multiplex PCR, the TCRdb table keeps only in-frame clones and is missing some. The sample contains 55,000 to 75,000 clones, around 62% of which appear only once. These data are taken from a study of cytomegalovirus exposure and HLA in healthy donors. CDR3 length: 12 residues. V was pared by 6 bases and J by 9 bases, with 4 bases of the junction left unmatched. Germline CDR1 and CDR2: SGHNT and YENEEA. The sample taken for sequencing was PBMCs. The chain couples TRBV11-3 to TRBJ2-1; 8 nucleotides match TRBD2. This sequence was found in a young man in good health and CMV-seronegative. The chain's CDR3 is CASSAGGLEQFF. The CDR3, as DNA: TGTGCCAGCAGTGCGGGGGGCCTTGAGCAGTTCTTC.